Sequencing of this T cell receptor beta chain was carried out in a study of vaccination effects on CD4 cells after COVID-19. This CDR3 comprises 14 residues. Trimming took off 5 bases at V and 3 bases at J, with 11 bases between the two ends. Germline V gives CDR1 MNHEY, CDR2 SVGAGI. To note about this clone: The antigen is unknown.

It was after 10 days of culture that CD4+ T cells were isolated. Vaccine administered to participants consisted of two doses of either BNT162b2 or mRNA-1273. Clones were sequenced by immunoSEQ multiplex PCR, and TCRdb holds only the in-frame ones, with some missing. The sample has around 49,000 clones, approximately 70% seen once; the top ten hold about 10%. The material sequenced was CD4+ T cells from PBMCs cultured without peptide, taken after COVID-19 vaccination. The receptor's source is a human donor who received a COVID-19 vaccine. The gene calls are TRBV6-5 and TRBJ1-5; no firm D call. The CDR3 region has the DNA TGTGCCAGCAGTCTGACGGGAAACAATCAGCCCCAGCATTTT. It is translated as CASSLTGNNQPQHF.